These 30 T cell receptor beta chains originate from one sample sequenced in a study of blood T cell repertoires in COVID-19. Assay used: immunoSEQ multiplex PCR; TCRdb lists only in-frame clones, some missing. The sample has a few hundred thousand clones; 88% are singletons. Sequenced input: PBMCs or T cells enriched from blood (not recorded which). Source of these receptors: a woman younger than 35 who had recovered from COVID-19.

This chain uses TRBV18 with TRBJ1-2, with 7 bases identical to TRBD1. CDR3 size: 15 residues. Germline-derived CDR1 and CDR2 are KGHSH and LQKENI. The V and J ends lost 3 bases and 0 bases, in that order; junction bases with no gene match: 4. As DNA, the CDR3 is TGTGCCAGCTCACCGGACAGGCTCACTAACTATGGCTACACCTTC. Translating gives CASSPDRLTNYGYTF.

The rearrangement joins TRBV10-3 to TRBJ2-1, with D possibly being TRBD1 (6 bases). CDR3 size: 14 residues. V lost 8 bases to trimming and J lost 3 bases, with 14 bases between them. Germline CDR1 reads ENHRY; CDR2 reads SYGVKD. CDR3 coding DNA: TGTGCCATCTCCGGGGACACCCACTACAATGAGCAGTTCTTC. Amino acid sequence: CAISGDTHYNEQFF.

The chain employs TRBV12-3 or TRBV12-4 and TRBJ1-2; D ambiguous. V dropped 3 bases and J dropped 8 bases, with 10 bases sitting between them. This CDR3 contains 12 residues. This chain's CDR3 is CASSLETRGYTF. The CDR3 region has the DNA TGTGCCAGCAGTTTGGAAACGCGGGGCTACACCTTC.

The chain is built from TRBV10-3 and TRBJ1-2; TRBD1 matches 7 bases. CDR3 length equals 13 residues. Germline V lookup: CDR1 ENHRY, CDR2 SYGVKD. V shed 8 bases and J 2 bases; nucleotides not matched to a gene: 5. This CDR3 is CAIATGSNYGYTF. DNA for the CDR3: TGTGCCATCGCGACAGGGTCCAACTATGGCTACACCTTC.

The chain employs TRBV24-1 and TRBJ2-3; 12 positions agree with TRBD2. The germline CDR1 and CDR2 sequences are KGHDR and SFDVKD. This CDR3 comprises 19 residues. The J segment lost 2 bases and the V segment lost 5 bases, leaving 13 bases of the junction unmatched. CDR3 DNA sequence: TGTGCCACCAGTGTAACGAGCCCGACTAGCGGGGGCCACACAGATACGCAGTATTTT. Residues: CATSVTSPTSGGHTDTQYF.

This clone was seen only a few times. The CDR3 coding sequence is TGCGCCAGCAGCCAAGGACTGAGGAGCTACGAGCAGTACTTC. Translation gives CASSQGLRSYEQYF. This chain joins TRBV4-1 and TRBJ2-7; D gene unclear. Trimming stripped 1 base from V and 3 bases from J, with 10 bases between. Per germline, CDR1 MGHRA and CDR2 YSYEKL. The CDR3 spans 14 residues.

The CDR3 reads CAGSSGQIGEQYF. The DNA for the CDR3 is TGTGCCGGCTCCAGCGGACAGATAGGGGAGCAGTACTTC. The chain links TRBV28 to TRBJ2-7; TRBD1 is a possible D gene (6 bases). From germline, CDR1 is MDHEN and CDR2 SYDVKM. The V and J ends lost 11 bases and 7 bases respectively, with 21 bases between them. The CDR3 totals 13 residues.

The chain employs TRBV29-1 and TRBJ2-4; 9 bases are shared with TRBD1. The germline V gene has CDR1 SQVTM and CDR2 ANQGSEA. The CDR3 has 13 residues. V dropped 0 bases and J dropped 7; count of bases not matched to a gene: 1. The CDR3 sequence is CSVEEDRGNIQYF. The CDR3 coding sequence is TGCAGCGTTGAAGAAGACAGGGGGAACATTCAGTACTTC.

This clone was seen a single time. The chain links TRBV6-5 to TRBJ1-2; 7 bases agree with TRBD1. CDR1 and CDR2 (germline): MNHEY, SVGAGI. V was clipped by 2 bases and J by 7 bases; unmatched bases: 13. CDR3 length: 16 residues. The CDR3 protein is CASSYGVTGQVGGYTF. Written as DNA, the CDR3 is TGTGCCAGCAGTTACGGGGTGACAGGGCAAGTGGGTGGCTACACCTTC.

The rearrangement joins TRBV4-1 to TRBJ1-5, with D maybe TRBD1 (5 bases). CDR3 length: 16 residues. In germline, CDR1 is MGHRA, CDR2 YSYEKL. The ends were cut back, 1 base at V and 7 bases at J, with 17 bases in the middle. The CDR3 loop is CASSQGRGRGSQPQHF. The DNA for the CDR3 is TGCGCCAGCAGCCAAGGGCGGGGACGGGGGTCGCAGCCCCAGCATTTT.

This sequence joins TRBV7-2 and TRBJ2-1; D is unclear. Germline V gene data show CDR1 as SGHTA and CDR2 as FQGNSA. The CDR3 length is 15 residues. The V and J ends lost 1 base and 4 bases respectively, with 11 bases between them. CDR3 loop: CASSLEAGPYNEQFF. CDR3 DNA: TGTGCCAGCAGCTTAGAAGCAGGCCCATACAATGAGCAGTTCTTC.

This sequence joins TRBV27 and TRBJ1-2; 8 positions match TRBD1. CDR3 length: 11 residues. CDR1 MNHEY and CDR2 SMNVEV come from the germline V gene (reference sequence). Trimming cost V 8 bases and J 8 bases; bases outside gene matches: 4. Written as DNA, the CDR3 is TGTGCCAGCGGACAGGGAAGAGGCTACACCTTC. This gives the protein CASGQGRGYTF.

This chain connects TRBV6-4 to TRBJ1-1; 8 positions match TRBD1. CDR3 length equals 16 residues. Germline V gene data show CDR1 as MRHNA and CDR2 as SNTAGT. Losses at the gene ends were 4 bases for V and 2 bases for J; bases not matched to a gene: 9. For the CDR3, the DNA is TGTGCCAGCAGTGCCTCTCCAGGGGGCGATAACACTGAAGCTTTCTTT. It codes for CASSASPGGDNTEAFF.

The V call is TRBV9, the J call TRBJ2-5; 7 nucleotides match TRBD2. With 4 bases clipped from V and 1 base from J, the junction kept 7 bases outside the gene matches. The CDR3 length is 15 residues. In germline, CDR1 is SGDLS, CDR2 YYNGEE. The CDR3 here is CASSSLAHIQETQYF. As DNA, the CDR3 is TGTGCCAGCAGCTCACTAGCGCACATCCAAGAGACCCAGTACTTC.

The chain recombines TRBV7-2 with TRBJ1-5, with D possibly being TRBD1 (6 bases). CDR3 length equals 14 residues. Trimming left V 5 bases short and J 3 bases short, with 11 bases between. CDR1 is SGHTA and CDR2 is FQGNSA in the germline V gene. The CDR3 spells CASSGGQNNQPQHF. CDR3 bases: TGTGCCAGCAGCGGAGGACAGAACAATCAGCCCCAGCATTTT.

The rearrangement uses TRBV3-1 (or the pseudogene TRBV3-2) and TRBJ1-1, with D maybe TRBD1 (6 bases). The CDR3 runs to 18 residues. Trimming removed 0 bases from V and 5 bases from J, with 22 bases in between. Germline V gene sequence: CDR1 LGHDT, CDR2 YNNKEL (reference sequence). The CDR3 spells CASSQDPGARVVRTEAFF. CDR3 coding DNA: TGTGCCAGCAGCCAAGATCCAGGGGCCCGGGTGGTGCGGACTGAAGCTTTCTTT.

DNA of the CDR3: TGTGCCAGCAGTTTGTACAGCCCGAACTATGGCTACACCTTC. Translated, it gives CASSLYSPNYGYTF. The gene calls are TRBV6-2 or TRBV6-3 and TRBJ1-2; D remains ambiguous. The CDR3 is 14 residues long. The germline V gene has CDR1 MNHEY and CDR2 SVGEGT. V lost 4 bases to trimming and J lost 2 bases, with 11 bases between them.

The chain is built from TRBV27 and TRBJ1-6; TRBD1 matches at 7 bases. Trimming removed 7 bases from V and 9 bases from J; junction bases left unmatched: 9. The CDR3 spans 14 residues. CDR1 and CDR2 from the germline V gene are MNHEY and SMNVEV (reference sequence). The CDR3 bases are TGTGCCAGCACCACACAGGGGTTAGGTTCACCCCTCCACTTT. Translated: CASTTQGLGSPLHF.

The J gene is TRBJ1-6, the V gene TRBV4-3; D unclear. Trimming shortened V by 4 bases and J by 10 bases, and 23 bases separated the two germline ends. There are 17 residues in the CDR3. Germline V gives CDR1 LGHNA, CDR2 YSLEER. CDR3 nucleotide sequence: TGCGCCAGCAGCCTCACAAGAGGGAAGGAACTGGGATCACCCCTCCACTTT. Encoded protein: CASSLTRGKELGSPLHF.

The chain combines TRBV9 with TRBJ1-6; 8 positions agree with TRBD1. CDR3 length: 15 residues. With 3 bases clipped from V and 9 bases from J, the junction kept 8 bases outside the gene matches. Germline CDR1 and CDR2: SGDLS and YYNGEE. The CDR3 DNA reads as TGTGCCAGCAGCGCCGACGGACAGGGAGGTTCACCCCTCCACTTT. Residues: CASSADGQGGSPLHF.

This clone has only a few counts. The chain couples TRBV29-1 to TRBJ1-2; D not certain. The V gene's germline CDR1 is SQVTM and CDR2 ANQGSEA. This CDR3 region has 15 residues. The V and J ends lost 2 bases and 8 bases respectively, with 21 bases between them. CDR3 nucleotides: TGCAGCGTTGAAAGGTACGAGACGAGGTTAGAAGGCTACACCTTC. The encoded protein is CSVERYETRLEGYTF.

This chain uses TRBV28 with TRBJ1-3; D may be TRBD1 (6 bases). Germline CDR1 reads MDHEN; CDR2 reads SYDVKM. The CDR3 consists of 15 residues. The germline V and J ends were trimmed by 6 bases and 0 bases, with 12 bases remaining between them. CDR3 coding DNA: TGTGCCAGCAGGCCTGGACAGAGCTCTGGAAACACCATATATTTT. Translated: CASRPGQSSGNTIYF.

The V call is TRBV4-3, the J call TRBJ2-1, with TRBD1 identical over 10 bases. The CDR3 has 17 residues. V lost 3 bases and J lost 6; bases outside the gene matches: 11. Germline CDR1 is LGHNA and CDR2 is YSLEER. The CDR3 region is CASSQDRGSGVINEQFF. The CDR3, as DNA: TGCGCCAGCAGCCAGGACAGGGGGTCGGGGGTAATCAATGAGCAGTTCTTC.

The chain combines TRBV6-2 or TRBV6-3 with TRBJ2-3; weak D call: TRBD1 (6 bases). Trimming removed 6 bases at V and 3 bases at J, with 13 bases between. Germline V CDR1 and CDR2: MNHEY, SVGEGT. The CDR3 loop spans 14 amino acids. CDR3 residues: CASSRDTQTDTQYF. The CDR3 DNA follows: TGTGCCAGCAGCCGGGACACACAAACAGATACGCAGTATTTT.

The chain combines TRBV13 with TRBJ1-6; weak D call: TRBD1 (6 bases). V shed 4 bases and J shed 4 bases, with 8 bases lying between them. Germline CDR1 reads PRHDT; CDR2 reads FYEKMQ (reference sequence). The CDR3 has 14 residues. In DNA form, the CDR3 reads TGTGCCAGCAGCTCCAGGGGTTATAATTCACCCCTCCACTTT. Amino acid sequence: CASSSRGYNSPLHF. The complete variable domain, with remaining parts taken from reference TRBV13 and TRBJ1-6, reads AAGVIQSPRHLIKEKRETATLKCYPIPRHDTVYWYQQGPGQDPQFLISFYEKMQSDKGSIPDRFSAQQFSDYHSELNMSSLELGDSALYFCASSSRGYNSPLHFGNGTRLTVT.

V and J are TRBV7-9 and TRBJ2-1, with 14 bases aligning to TRBD2. The V and J ends lost 4 bases and 8 bases, in that order; junction bases with no gene match: 7. The germline V gene has CDR1 SEHNR and CDR2 FQNEAQ (reference sequence). The CDR3 covers 16 residues. The CDR3 here is CASSSRLAGGHDEQFF. In nucleotides, the CDR3 is TGTGCCAGCAGCTCTCGACTAGCGGGGGGGCACGATGAGCAGTTCTTC.

V usage is TRBV4-1 and J usage is TRBJ1-2; 8 nucleotides agree with TRBD1. Germline V gives CDR1 MGHRA, CDR2 YSYEKL. CDR3 size: 15 residues. V shed 0 bases and J 5 bases; nucleotides not matched to a gene: 5. Here the CDR3 reads CASSQEGQGWYGYTF. The CDR3 DNA reads as TGCGCCAGCAGCCAAGAAGGACAGGGTTGGTATGGCTACACCTTC.

For the CDR3, the DNA is TGTGCCAGCAGCTTAACATGGGAAGGGAGCACTGAAGCTTTCTTT. Translating gives CASSLTWEGSTEAFF. The chain employs TRBV11-2 and TRBJ1-1; D remains unclear. The CDR3 has 15 residues. V lost 2 bases to trimming and J lost 4 bases, with 14 bases between them. Germline V gene data show CDR1 as SGHAT and CDR2 as FQNNGV.

The chain has TRBV5-4 and TRBJ2-7; 8 bases are a match to TRBD1. There are 15 residues in the CDR3. Germline V CDR1 and CDR2: SGHNT, YYREEE (reference sequence). V was clipped by 0 bases and J by 3 bases; unmatched bases: 5. The CDR3 DNA is TGTGCCAGCAGCTTGGACAGGGGGTCAGGCTACGAGCAGTACTTC. This encodes CASSLDRGSGYEQYF.

The genes are TRBV29-1 and TRBJ1-2; 8 bases align to TRBD1. V lost 7 bases, J lost 5 bases, and 12 bases stayed unmatched. CDR1 is SQVTM and CDR2 is ANQGSEA in the germline V gene. The CDR3 length is 14 residues. In DNA form, the CDR3 reads TGCAGCGCTCCTGAATTAGGACAGGGTTATGGCTACACCTTC. Translating gives CSAPELGQGYGYTF.